The clone carrying this T cell receptor beta chain came up many times. Its specificity is not known. Researchers took RNA transcripts and amplified the TCR beta CDR3 regions from them. The HTBI primer set was used in a first-round RT-PCR of the TCR CDR3. TCRdb reanalysed the multiplex PCR reads using MiXCR and keeps one entry per CDR3 protein. The sample has around 450,000 distinct CDR3 sequences, approximately 14% seen once. The sample belongs to a study of T cells in Graves' hyperthyroidism and ophthalmopathy. Study-wide findings and caveats: Most expanded thyroid clonotypes above 0.001 also appeared in blood.

Clinical symptoms, serum thyroxine, TRAb, thyroid ultrasound and orbital computed tomography established diagnosis. The CDR3 is 16 amino acids. V gave up 5 bases and J gave up 7 bases; unmatched junction bases: 12. This chain links TRBV12-3 or TRBV12-4 with TRBJ2-7, with 12 nucleotides matching TRBD1. The sample taken for sequencing was blood. This TCR was recovered from a woman aged 18-29 years with Graves' hyperthyroidism. CDR3 nucleotides: TGTGCCAGCAGTCCCAACCCGGGACAGGGGGCGAGGGAGCAGTACTTC. This codes for CASSPNPGQGAREQYF.